This TCR beta chain is drawn from a study of shared clonotypes between healthy human individuals. The assay was carried out at the deep level. Profiling relied on immunoSEQ multiplex PCR, and the TCRdb table lists in-frame clones only, not all of them. This table has about 590,000 clones, nearly 97% appearing once. CD8 cells classed as naive were CD45RO-negative and positively selected for CCR7, excluding terminally differentiated effector memory CD45RA+ cells. Material: naive CD8+ T cells sorted from blood. The sequence derives from a woman under 40 in good health.

The CDR3 reads CASSHTGAAFGELFF. The CDR3 nucleotides are TGTGCCAGCAGCCATACAGGGGCCGCATTCGGGGAGCTGTTTTTT. The rearrangement joins TRBV7-9 to TRBJ2-2; 7 bases agree with TRBD1. The CDR3 totals 15 residues. With 5 bases clipped from V and 7 bases from J, the junction kept 10 bases outside the gene matches. Germline-derived CDR1 and CDR2 are SEHNR and FQNEAQ (reference sequence).